A single sample gave rise to the 16 T cell receptor beta chains below, sequenced in a study of T-cell reconstitution after alpha-beta-depleted transplantation in children. Unique molecular identifiers were built into the TCRbeta library. Via MiXCR, TCRdb re-called the PCR reads, giving one row per CDR3 protein. The sample has under 300,000 distinct CDR3 sequences; 9.7% are singletons. The sample consisted of PBMCs from the stem cell graft donor, taken from the stem cell graft. Receptors were obtained from a human donor who donated a stem cell graft to a child with SCID.

This clonotype has ten or more counts. This sequence joins TRBV7-2 and TRBJ1-5; 7 nucleotides match TRBD1. V lost 4 bases, J lost 7 bases, and 4 bases stayed unmatched. This CDR3 spans 13 amino acids. Germline V gene data show CDR1 as SGHTA and CDR2 as FQGNSA. In DNA form, the CDR3 reads TGTGCCAGCAGCTCGAACAGGGGACAGCCCCAGCATTTT. Residues: CASSSNRGQPQHF.

This clonotype was seen many times. J is TRBJ2-1 and V is TRBV24-1; D ambiguous. CDR1 and CDR2 (germline): KGHDR, SFDVKD. V lost 6 bases, J lost 8 bases, and 10 bases lay in between. There are 12 residues in the CDR3. CDR3 DNA: TGTGCCACCAGTTTAGGCAGCGATGAGCAGTTCTTC. It yields the protein CATSLGSDEQFF.

This clonotype was detected a few times. The chain joins TRBV4-1 to TRBJ1-1; 7 bases align to TRBD1. J was trimmed by 7 bases and V by 2 bases; bases with no gene match: 7. CDR1 is MGHRA and CDR2 is YSYEKL in the germline V gene. The CDR3 has 14 residues. DNA for the CDR3: TGCGCCAGCAGCCAACCGCGTGGGACAGATGAAGCTTTCTTT. It codes for CASSQPRGTDEAFF.

This clonotype was detected ten times or more. The rearrangement joins TRBV5-1 to TRBJ1-1; D is perhaps TRBD1 (5 bases). CDR1 is SGHRS and CDR2 is YFSETQ in the germline V gene. The V end lost 2 bases, the J end lost 3 bases, and 8 bases lay between the germline ends. This CDR3 has 13 amino acids. The CDR3 sequence is CASSLQDHTEAFF. The CDR3 DNA sequence: TGCGCCAGCAGCTTACAGGACCACACTGAAGCTTTCTTT.

In this sample, this clonotype turned up many times. The chain employs TRBV6-1 and TRBJ2-7; D unresolved. CDR3 length equals 12 residues. The germline V gene has CDR1 MNHNS and CDR2 SASEGT. V lost 3 bases and J 3 bases, leaving 6 bases between the germline ends. CDR3 residues: CASSDGSYEQYF. The CDR3 DNA follows: TGTGCCAGCAGTGATGGAAGCTACGAGCAGTACTTC.

This clonotype was counted at least ten times. This chain links TRBV2 with TRBJ2-1; D is ambiguous. CDR1 SNHLY and CDR2 FYNNEI come from the germline V gene. The ends were cut back, 3 bases at V and 0 bases at J, with 9 bases in the middle. The CDR3 contains 15 residues. The CDR3 region has the DNA TGTGCCAGCAGTGATTACACCCGCTCCTACAATGAGCAGTTCTTC. It is translated as CASSDYTRSYNEQFF.

In its sample, this clonotype was seen a few times. The chain uses TRBV12-3 or TRBV12-4 and TRBJ2-2; 9 bases are shared with TRBD2. The CDR3 extends over 15 amino acids. V shed 6 bases, J shed 1 base, and the junction held 3 bases outside the gene matches. CDR3 nucleotides: TGTGCCAGCAGGGGAGCGGGGGGGAACACCGGGGAGCTGTTTTTT. Translating gives CASRGAGGNTGELFF.

This clonotype was counted ten times or more. The V gene is TRBV24-1, the J gene TRBJ2-1; D possibly corresponds to TRBD2 (7 bases). The CDR3 loop spans 16 amino acids. CDR1 KGHDR and CDR2 SFDVKD come from the germline V gene. Trimming took off 7 bases at V and 6 bases at J, with 21 bases between the two ends. CDR3 sequence (DNA): TGTGCCACCAGCGGGGGAGGGGGGCTCTCGATCAATGAGCAGTTCTTC. It specifies CATSGGGGLSINEQFF.

This clonotype was seen ten or more times. As DNA, the CDR3 is TGTGCCAGCAGCGGCCTCTCGTTGGACAGGGGTTCCTACGAGCAGTACTTC. Translating it yields CASSGLSLDRGSYEQYF. The V call is TRBV7-9, the J call TRBJ2-7; 9 nucleotides align to TRBD1. Germline V gene lookup returns CDR1 SEHNR and CDR2 FQNEAQ (reference sequence). The CDR3 has 17 amino acids. The V gene end was trimmed by 5 bases and the J gene end by 1 base; junction bases not matched to a gene: 12.

This clonotype has at least ten counts. The CDR3 is CASSSQTYNEQFF. CDR3 DNA: TGTGCCAGCAGCTCGCAGACCTACAATGAGCAGTTCTTC. The rearrangement uses TRBV7-7 and TRBJ2-1, with D hard to call. V lost 4 bases, J lost 2 bases, and 6 bases lay in between. The CDR3 extends over 13 amino acids. CDR1 is SSHAT, CDR2 FNYEAQ, per germline (reference sequence).

V usage is TRBV2 and J usage is TRBJ2-2, with D possibly being TRBD1 (6 bases). The germline gives CDR1 SNHLY, CDR2 FYNNEI. CDR3 length equals 14 residues. V lost 8 bases and J 4 bases, leaving 14 bases between the germline ends. CDR3 in amino acids: CASDSGAGTGELFF. The CDR3 DNA reads as TGTGCCAGCGATTCAGGGGCTGGCACCGGGGAGCTGTTTTTT. The full variable domain, in which reference TRBV2 and TRBJ2-2 provide the parts outside the CDR3, is EPEVTQTPSHQVTQMGQEVILRCVPISNHLYFYWYRQILGQKVEFLVSFYNNEISEKSEIFDDQFSVERPDGSNFTLKIRSTKLEDSAMYFCASDSGAGTGELFFGEGSRLTVL.

This clonotype was seen at least ten times. The chain carries TRBV12-3 or TRBV12-4 and TRBJ2-3; 8 bases align to TRBD1. J lost 4 bases, V lost 3 bases, and 6 bases had no gene match. CDR3 length equals 15 residues. The CDR3 loop reads CASSLGVQGADTQYF. As DNA, the CDR3 is TGTGCCAGCAGTTTGGGCGTACAGGGGGCAGATACGCAGTATTTT.

This clonotype has at least ten counts. The V and J genes are TRBV20-1 and TRBJ1-6; 7 bases are a match to TRBD1. Germline V gene data show CDR1 as DFQATT and CDR2 as SNEGSKA (reference sequence). After removal of 6 bases from V and 6 bases from J, the junction contained 5 bases not matched to a gene. The CDR3 is made up of 13 amino acids. The CDR3 protein is CSAGDRSNSPLHF. In DNA form, the CDR3 reads TGCAGTGCCGGGGACAGATCTAATTCACCCCTCCACTTT.

There are many counts of this clonotype. The rearrangement links TRBV5-1 to TRBJ1-2; D unresolved. The CDR3 covers 15 residues. Per germline, CDR1 SGHRS and CDR2 YFSETQ. The V end was cut by 0 bases, the J end by 0 bases, with 9 bases between. CDR3: CASSLEGSPNYGYTF. CDR3 in DNA: TGCGCCAGCAGCTTGGAGGGCTCACCTAACTATGGCTACACCTTC.

This clonotype was detected many times. The genes are TRBV10-3 and TRBJ2-7; weak D call: TRBD2 (6 bases). V lost 1 base and J 4 bases, leaving 11 bases between the germline ends. The CDR3 consists of 14 residues. The germline V gene has CDR1 ENHRY and CDR2 SYGVKD. DNA for the CDR3: TGTGCCATCAGTGAGTTGGCGGGGCTGTACGAGCAGTACTTC. Translating it yields CAISELAGLYEQYF.

The sample holds many counts of this clonotype. The rearrangement links TRBV3-1 to TRBJ1-1; TRBD1 agrees at 8 bases. Per germline, CDR1 LGHDT and CDR2 YNNKEL (reference sequence). This CDR3 is 14 amino acids long. V shed 2 bases, J shed 6 bases, and the junction held 5 bases outside the gene matches. CDR3 region: CASSQSDRGSEAFF. In DNA form, the CDR3 reads TGTGCCAGCAGCCAATCCGACAGGGGATCTGAAGCTTTCTTT.